The present T cell receptor (beta chain) was sequenced within a study of T-cell reconstitution after alpha-beta-depleted transplantation in children. Findings of the study overall: Reportedly, alpha-beta T cells present about two months post-transplant originated from several hundred expanded clones of graft origin. Surviving thymic progenitors and recipient T cells were the source of high TCRbeta diversity at day 60 in some patients.

The TCRbeta library incorporated unique molecular identifiers. TCRdb independently ran MiXCR on the PCR reads; one entry per CDR3 protein. The sample includes some 840,000 distinct CDR3 sequences, about 15% of them seen just once. In the case of this clonotype: Antigen: not known.

Germline V gene data show CDR1 as SNHLY and CDR2 as FYNNEI. V lost 6 bases and J lost 1, with 15 bases in between. The CDR3 is 15 residues long. This chain joins TRBV2 and TRBJ2-5; D possibly corresponds to TRBD1 (5 bases). This receptor was taken from a male patient aged 10-17 years who had a stem cell transplant for acute lymphoblastic leukemia, so the T cells may come from the graft donor. The sequencing used PBMCs, mostly from graft donor cells, collected 360 days after TCRalphabeta/CD19-depleted stem cell transplant. The DNA for the CDR3 is TGTGCCAGCAGCGTCTGGGTAGGGGTCCAAGAGACCCAGTACTTC. Translating gives CASSVWVGVQETQYF.